The 30 T cell receptor beta chains reported below all come from one sample, sequenced in a study of siplizumab effects on memory and regulatory T cells. Sequencing was performed with immunoSEQ multiplex PCR; in TCRdb, only in-frame clones are kept and a portion is missing. The profile covers tens of thousands of clones, with roughly 93% appearing a single time and roughly 7.1% taken by the ten largest. The specimen sequenced was CD8+ T cells sorted from blood. Receptors were obtained from a human donor in good health.

The chain employs TRBV27 and TRBJ2-1; 7 bases are shared with TRBD2. V shed 4 bases, J shed 5 bases, and the junction held 5 bases outside the gene matches. Germline CDR1 reads MNHEY; CDR2 reads SMNVEV (reference sequence). The CDR3 runs 14 residues. The CDR3 loop is CASSWLADHNEQFF. CDR3 sequence (DNA): TGTGCCAGCAGTTGGCTAGCGGACCACAATGAGCAGTTCTTC.

This chain links TRBV15 with TRBJ1-5; TRBD1 matches 8 bases. This CDR3 has 17 amino acids. Germline CDR1 and CDR2: LNHNV and YYDKDF (reference sequence). V lost 2 bases to trimming and J lost 0 bases; unmatched junction nucleotides: 6. In DNA form, the CDR3 reads TGTGCCACCAGCAGAATAACGACAGGGGTTAGCAATCAGCCCCAGCATTTT. Translation: CATSRITTGVSNQPQHF.

The chain is built from TRBV6-5 and TRBJ2-2, with D possibly matching TRBD2 (6 bases). The V and J ends lost 6 bases and 1 base respectively, with 12 bases between them. The germline gives CDR1 MNHEY, CDR2 SVGAGI. This CDR3 is 15 amino acids long. CDR3 loop: CASRDPGLNTGELFF. CDR3 bases: TGTGCCAGCAGGGATCCGGGACTGAACACCGGGGAGCTGTTTTTT.

A single count supports this clone. DNA for the CDR3: TGTGCCAGCAAAGGACAGTTATATGGCTACACCTTC. Protein sequence: CASKGQLYGYTF. This sequence joins TRBV9 and TRBJ1-2; weak D call: TRBD1 (6 bases). Trimming stripped 6 bases from V and 5 bases from J, with 11 bases between. This CDR3 has 12 residues. Germline V CDR1 and CDR2: SGDLS, YYNGEE. Full variable domain (outside the CDR3, taken from reference TRBV9 and TRBJ1-2): DSGVTQTPKHLITATGQRVTLRCSPRSGDLSVYWYQQSLDQGLQFLIQYYNGEERAKGNILERFSAQQFPDLHSELNLSSLELGDSALYFCASKGQLYGYTFGSGTRLTVV.

The sample holds one count of this clone. The J gene is TRBJ1-1, the V gene TRBV11-2, with D possibly TRBD1 on 5 matching bases. The CDR3 is 16 residues long. V was shortened by 2 bases and J by 5 bases, with 18 bases between the two germline ends. From germline, CDR1 is SGHAT and CDR2 FQNNGV. CDR3 bases: TGTGCCAGCAGCTTAACGGTCTCAGGGACGGGAACTGAAGCTTTCTTT. The encoded protein is CASSLTVSGTGTEAFF.

The rearrangement joins TRBV15 to TRBJ2-7, with a weak D call TRBD2 (5 bases). The germline V gene has CDR1 LNHNV and CDR2 YYDKDF (reference sequence). With 0 bases removed from V and 0 bases from J, the gap between germline ends came to 9 bases. CDR3 size: 15 residues. Here the CDR3 reads CATSRDRGPSYEQYF. DNA for the CDR3: TGTGCCACCAGCAGAGATCGGGGTCCCTCCTACGAGCAGTACTTC.

CDR3: CASSVENRGEQFF. The CDR3 coding sequence is TGTGCCAGCAGCGTAGAAAACCGGGGTGAGCAGTTCTTC. The rearrangement joins TRBV9 to TRBJ2-1, with a possible D match to TRBD2 (5 bases). The CDR3 has 13 residues. V lost 0 bases and J lost 9, with 10 bases in between. CDR1 SGDLS and CDR2 YYNGEE come from the germline V gene.

V and J are TRBV2 and TRBJ2-3; 8 positions agree with TRBD1. This CDR3 has 16 residues. Per germline, CDR1 SNHLY and CDR2 FYNNEI. The V gene end was trimmed by 4 bases and the J gene end by 4 bases; junction bases not matched to a gene: 10. CDR3 region: CASSASGQGAPDTQYF. The CDR3 bases are TGTGCCAGCAGTGCCAGTGGGCAGGGGGCCCCAGATACGCAGTATTTT.

V usage is TRBV9 and J usage is TRBJ2-2; D not resolved. The germline CDR1 and CDR2 sequences are SGDLS and YYNGEE. The CDR3 has 13 amino acids. The V and J ends lost 4 bases and 5 bases respectively, with 9 bases between them. CDR3 in amino acids: CASSPPETGELFF. DNA of the CDR3: TGTGCCAGCAGCCCCCCGGAGACCGGGGAGCTGTTTTTT. Together with reference TRBV9 and TRBJ2-2, the CDR3 gives the full variable domain: DSGVTQTPKHLITATGQRVTLRCSPRSGDLSVYWYQQSLDQGLQFLIQYYNGEERAKGNILERFSAQQFPDLHSELNLSSLELGDSALYFCASSPPETGELFFGEGSRLTVL.

The chain has TRBV6-6 and TRBJ2-5; TRBD2 matches at 14 bases. V shed 6 bases and J 5 bases; nucleotides not matched to a gene: 2. There are 14 residues in the CDR3. Germline values: CDR1 MNHNY, CDR2 SVGAGI (reference sequence). The CDR3 DNA sequence: TGTGCCAGCAGGGGACTAGCGGGGGAGGAGACCCAGTACTTC. Amino acid sequence: CASRGLAGEETQYF.

CDR3 nucleotides: TGTGCCAGCTTAGCCGGACAGGGCCCTATGGATACGCAGTATTTT. This translates into CASLAGQGPMDTQYF. The chain has TRBV18 and TRBJ2-3; 8 nucleotides agree with TRBD1. The CDR3 has 15 residues. The germline CDR1 and CDR2 sequences are KGHSH and LQKENI. V was clipped by 7 bases and J by 6 bases; unmatched bases: 12.

The genes are TRBV6-4 and TRBJ1-4, with D perhaps TRBD1 (6 bases). The germline V and J ends were trimmed by 11 bases and 8 bases, with 30 bases remaining between them. Germline CDR1 and CDR2: MRHNA and SNTAGT. The CDR3 sequence is 17 residues long. The CDR3 nucleotides read TGTGCCGCCAATGATATTCACGGAGGGGGGGCCAGGGAAAAACTGTTTTTT. Protein sequence: CAANDIHGGGAREKLFF.

CDR3 sequence reads: CSVETRGQGGSTGELFF. CDR3 sequence (DNA): TGCAGCGTTGAGACCCGGGGGCAGGGGGGAAGTACCGGGGAGCTGTTTTTT. The rearrangement joins TRBV29-1 to TRBJ2-2; TRBD1 might be the D (7 bases). Germline CDR1 is SQVTM and CDR2 is ANQGSEA. This CDR3 has 17 residues. The ends were cut back, 3 bases at V and 5 bases at J, with 22 bases in the middle.

The V call is TRBV15, the J call TRBJ1-4, with TRBD1 identical over 7 bases. The length of the CDR3 is 15 residues. V trimming: 2 bases; J trimming: 5 bases; junction bases outside the gene matches: 5. Germline CDR1 LNHNV, CDR2 YYDKDF (reference sequence). The CDR3 DNA is TGTGCCACCAGCAGACCGGGACAGAGAAATGAAAAACTGTTTTTT. It specifies CATSRPGQRNEKLFF.

The chain carries TRBV5-6 and TRBJ1-2; D not resolved. This CDR3 has 13 amino acids. Trimming removed 0 bases at V and 6 bases at J, with 9 bases between. The germline gives CDR1 SGHDT, CDR2 YYEEEE. The CDR3 DNA follows: TGTGCCAGCAGCTTGGAAATCGGGGATGGCTACACCTTC. This gives the protein CASSLEIGDGYTF.

The chain employs TRBV10-3 and TRBJ2-2; TRBD1 matches at 7 bases. The CDR3 extends over 15 amino acids. The J segment lost 6 bases and the V segment lost 4 bases, leaving 8 bases of the junction unmatched. Germline CDR1 reads ENHRY; CDR2 reads SYGVKD. The CDR3 DNA follows: TGTGCCATCAGTGGGGGGACAGATAGCGCCGGGGAGCTGTTTTTT. Encoded protein: CAISGGTDSAGELFF.

The chain recombines TRBV20-1 with TRBJ1-5; unclear D gene. V was cut by 2 bases and J by 11 bases, with 10 bases left in between. The CDR3 length is 11 residues. Germline values: CDR1 DFQATT, CDR2 SNEGSKA (reference sequence). CDR3 amino acids: CSARSTGSQHF. DNA of the CDR3: TGCAGTGCTAGAAGCACCGGTTCCCAGCATTTT.

The chain couples TRBV7-9 to TRBJ2-7, with TRBD2 matching over 8 bases. CDR1 SEHNR and CDR2 FQNEAQ come from the germline V gene (reference sequence). V dropped 2 bases and J dropped 2; count of bases not matched to a gene: 5. The CDR3 extends over 15 amino acids. In nucleotides, the CDR3 is TGTGCCAGCAGCTTAATTTCTAGCGGGCCCTACGAGCAGTACTTC. It codes for CASSLISSGPYEQYF. Supplemented by reference TRBV7-9 and TRBJ2-7, the full variable domain reads DTGVSQNPRHKITKRGQNVTFRCDPISEHNRLYWYRQTLGQGPEFLTYFQNEAQLEKSRLLSDRFSAERPKGSFSTLEIQRTEQGDSAMYLCASSLISSGPYEQYFGPGTRLTVT.

V gene TRBV19 combines with J gene TRBJ2-7; TRBD1 might be the D (5 bases). Germline lookup yields CDR1 LNHDA and CDR2 SQIVND (reference sequence). Deletions cut 2 bases from V and 7 bases from J, with 9 bases between. CDR3 length: 12 residues. Here the CDR3 reads CASSIMTAEQYF. Here the CDR3 DNA reads TGTGCCAGTAGTATAATGACAGCAGAGCAGTACTTC. The whole variable domain, remainder taken from reference TRBV19 and TRBJ2-7, is DGGITQSPKYLFRKEGQNVTLSCEQNLNHDAMYWYRQDPGQGLRLIYYSQIVNDFQKGDIAEGYSVSREKKESFPLTVTSAQKNPTAFYLCASSIMTAEQYFGPGTRLTVT.

The chain carries TRBV5-5 and TRBJ2-7, with D possibly being TRBD2 (7 bases). V shed 0 bases and J shed 3 bases, with 10 bases lying between them. The CDR3 contains 14 residues. The germline CDR1 and CDR2 sequences are SGHKS and YYEKEE (reference sequence). The CDR3 DNA follows: TGTGCCAGCAGCTTGGAGGGGGGGCTCTACGAGCAGTACTTC. Translating gives CASSLEGGLYEQYF.

This sequence joins TRBV9 and TRBJ1-1; D unresolved. Trimming took 0 bases from V and 1 from J, leaving 7 bases between them. The CDR3 covers 14 residues. CDR1 SGDLS and CDR2 YYNGEE come from the germline V gene. For the CDR3, the DNA is TGTGCCAGCAGCGTAGAGGGAAAGAACACTGAAGCTTTCTTT. Translation gives CASSVEGKNTEAFF.

The chain carries TRBV10-2 and TRBJ2-7, with a weak D call TRBD2 (5 bases). CDR3 length: 14 amino acids. The germline V gene has CDR1 WSHSY and CDR2 SAAADI. Trimming shortened V by 2 bases and J by 0 bases, and 8 bases separated the two germline ends. CDR3 amino acids: CASSESGSSYEQYF. Written as DNA, the CDR3 is TGCGCCAGCAGTGAGAGCGGCAGCTCCTACGAGCAGTACTTC.

The CDR3 loop reads CATSRDYGGMRDEQFF. CDR3 DNA: TGTGCCACCAGCAGAGATTATGGGGGTATGCGGGATGAGCAGTTCTTC. V usage is TRBV15 and J usage is TRBJ2-1; D tentatively reads TRBD1 or TRBD2 (5 bases each). V lost 0 bases and J 8 bases, leaving 17 bases between the germline ends. The CDR3 is 16 amino acids. Germline V lookup: CDR1 LNHNV, CDR2 YYDKDF (reference sequence).

This chain uses TRBV5-1 with TRBJ1-1; D possibly corresponds to TRBD1 (6 bases). V was pared by 0 bases and J by 11 bases, with 14 bases between. Germline assignment: CDR1 SGHRS and CDR2 YFSETQ. This CDR3 spans 13 amino acids. CDR3 DNA: TGCGCCAGCAGCTTGGAAAGTCCTACAGGGGCTTTCTTT. Its protein is CASSLESPTGAFF.

The gene calls are TRBV27 and TRBJ2-7, with 7 positions matching TRBD1. The CDR3 runs to 13 residues. The junction had 5 bases not matched to a gene; V was cut back by 5 bases and J by 4 bases. CDR1 and CDR2 (germline): MNHEY, SMNVEV (reference sequence). The CDR3 here is CASSVYRGYEQYF. The CDR3 nucleotides are TGTGCCAGCAGTGTTTACAGGGGATACGAGCAGTACTTC.

The genes are TRBV9 and TRBJ2-3; maybe TRBD1 (5 bases). CDR1 and CDR2 (germline): SGDLS, YYNGEE. The CDR3 is 12 residues long. V was trimmed by 2 bases and J by 10 bases, leaving 11 bases between them. This CDR3 is CASSVQGMPQYF. The CDR3, as DNA: TGTGCCAGCAGCGTCCAGGGTATGCCGCAGTATTTT. The variable domain in full, with the rest retrieved from reference TRBV9 and TRBJ2-3, is DSGVTQTPKHLITATGQRVTLRCSPRSGDLSVYWYQQSLDQGLQFLIQYYNGEERAKGNILERFSAQQFPDLHSELNLSSLELGDSALYFCASSVQGMPQYFGPGTRLTVL.

The DNA for the CDR3 is TGCGCCAGCAACGAGGGCGGGGAGCTGTTTTTT. Amino acid sequence: CASNEGGELFF. The chain joins TRBV5-1 to TRBJ2-2; tentatively, D is TRBD2 (5 bases). This CDR3 is built from 11 residues. V lost 6 bases and J lost 7, with 7 bases in between. From germline, CDR1 is SGHRS and CDR2 YFSETQ. The full variable domain, in which reference TRBV5-1 and TRBJ2-2 provide the parts outside the CDR3, is KAGVTQTPRYLIKTRGQQVTLSCSPISGHRSVSWYQQTPGQGLQFLFEYFSETQRNKGNFPGRFSGRQFSNSRSEMNVSTLELGDSALYLCASNEGGELFFGEGSRLTVL.

This chain connects TRBV9 to TRBJ1-2, with D possibly matching TRBD1 (5 bases). Trimming cost V 4 bases and J 6 bases, with 19 bases left between them. CDR1 and CDR2 from the germline V gene are SGDLS and YYNGEE. This CDR3 region has 15 residues. The CDR3 protein is CASSTSRARENGYTF. CDR3 bases: TGTGCCAGCAGCACCTCCCGAGCCAGGGAAAATGGCTACACCTTC. Using reference TRBV9 and TRBJ1-2 for the parts outside the CDR3, the full variable domain is DSGVTQTPKHLITATGQRVTLRCSPRSGDLSVYWYQQSLDQGLQFLIQYYNGEERAKGNILERFSAQQFPDLHSELNLSSLELGDSALYFCASSTSRARENGYTFGSGTRLTVV.

The V and J genes are TRBV29-1 and TRBJ2-1; 9 positions agree with TRBD2. Germline trimming cut 3 bases from V and 7 bases from J; bases unmatched to any gene: 16. This CDR3 region has 17 residues. Germline CDR1 is SQVTM and CDR2 is ANQGSEA. The CDR3 DNA reads as TGCAGCGTTGATGGACTAGCGCTCGGGAGGCGACGTAATGAGCAGTTCTTC. It yields the protein CSVDGLALGRRRNEQFF.

The V call is TRBV7-2, the J call TRBJ2-1; TRBD2 matches at 7 bases. The trim removed 5 bases at V and 8 bases at J, leaving 12 bases unmatched. This CDR3 has 15 residues. Germline V gives CDR1 SGHTA, CDR2 FQGNSA. This CDR3 is CASSPPTSDIDEQFF. In DNA form, the CDR3 reads TGTGCCAGCAGCCCCCCAACTAGCGACATAGATGAGCAGTTCTTC.